The T cell receptor beta chain described here comes from a study of cytomegalovirus exposure and HLA in healthy donors. Findings and limits, study-wide: While the bulk of TCR sequences proved rare, some public TCRs turned up in many donors. The presence/absence work took it that sequencing depth was about the same across donors. A later analysis linked a missense DCLRE1C variant to TCR beta V- and J-gene trimming.

Both 60 Vbeta primers and 13 Jbeta primers went into the PCR. Original methodology: In a later analysis, around 10 million of 65 million to 90 million unique beta chains occurred in at least two donors. Sequencing used immunoSEQ multiplex PCR; TCRdb keeps in-frame clones, though not all of them. D and trimming were read from the DNA, whereas the V and J calls and clone size are those reported in that table. The data show 100,000 to 150,000 clones, less than 85% seen once. With V trimmed by 0 bases and J by 1 base, 4 bases remained unmatched. Germline V gene data show CDR1 as SGHRS and CDR2 as YFSETQ. The CDR3 loop spans 16 amino acids. Points on this clone: Its specificity is not known.

V and J are TRBV5-1 and TRBJ1-3; 7 nucleotides line up with TRBD1. The TCR originated in a man aged 25-40 years in good health and CMV-seropositive. Sequenced input: PBMCs. Here the CDR3 DNA reads TGCGCCAGCAGCTTGGTTACAGGGGTATCTGGAAACACCATATATTTT. Encoded protein: CASSLVTGVSGNTIYF.